A single sample is the source of the 12 T cell receptor beta chains below, sequenced in a study of shared clonotypes between healthy human individuals. Produced via immunoSEQ multiplex PCR; TCRdb's table is partial and in-frame only. The sample contains over a million clones, under 80% of which appear only once. Sequencing was performed on memory CD4+ T cells sorted from blood. Sample subset: CD45RA-negative fraction. Every receptor here comes from a man younger than 30 in good health.

The chain links TRBV7-2 to TRBJ1-6; tentatively, D is TRBD1 (6 bases). The CDR3 spans 15 residues. Germline CDR1 reads SGHTA; CDR2 reads FQGNSA. V dropped 5 bases and J dropped 7 bases, with 15 bases sitting between them. The CDR3 here is CASSLLGQNNSPLHF. CDR3 DNA: TGTGCCAGCAGCCTGTTAGGACAGAACAATTCACCCCTCCACTTT. Together with reference TRBV7-2 and TRBJ1-6, the CDR3 gives the full variable domain: GAGVSQSPSNKVTEKGKDVELRCDPISGHTALYWYRQSLGQGLEFLIYFQGNSAPDKSGLPSDRFSAERTGGSVSTLTIQRTQQEDSAVYLCASSLLGQNNSPLHFGNGTRLTVT.

As to this clone: The same CDR3 also results from other DNA sequences found in this sample. CDR3 in DNA: TGCGCCAGCAGCTTGACAGGGCCGTACGAGCAGTACTTC. This codes for CASSLTGPYEQYF. The chain links TRBV5-1 to TRBJ2-7; D perhaps matches TRBD1 (6 bases). V lost 1 base and J lost 4, with 9 bases in between. CDR1 SGHRS and CDR2 YFSETQ come from the germline V gene. The CDR3 sequence is 13 residues long.

The gene calls are TRBV6-6 and TRBJ2-7; 12 positions agree with TRBD1. The germline gives CDR1 MNHNY, CDR2 SVGAGI (reference sequence). There are 15 residues in the CDR3. The V segment lost 2 bases and the J segment 7 bases; nucleotides outside the gene matches: 6. The CDR3 bases are TGTGCCAGCAGTTACGGGGGACAGGGGGCTATTGAGCAGTACTTC. Amino acid sequence: CASSYGGQGAIEQYF.

The J gene is TRBJ2-1, the V gene TRBV4-3; D is unclear. In germline, CDR1 is LGHNA, CDR2 YSLEER. V was cut by 0 bases and J by 4 bases, with 4 bases left in between. This CDR3 has 13 residues. The CDR3 reads CASSQDWYNEQFF. The CDR3 DNA reads as TGCGCCAGCAGCCAAGACTGGTACAATGAGCAGTTCTTC.

The CDR3 sequence is CASRPRANYNEQFF. CDR3 nucleotide sequence: TGTGCCAGCAGGCCCCGGGCAAACTACAATGAGCAGTTCTTC. The V call is TRBV28, the J call TRBJ2-1, with D unclear. Germline V gene lookup returns CDR1 MDHEN and CDR2 SYDVKM. The V and J ends lost 6 bases and 3 bases respectively, with 12 bases between them. The CDR3 runs 14 residues.

The rearrangement joins TRBV5-1 to TRBJ2-5, with D possibly TRBD2 on 6 matching bases. In germline, CDR1 is SGHRS, CDR2 YFSETQ. The CDR3 runs to 13 residues. Trimming left V 4 bases short and J 5 bases short, with 12 bases between. The CDR3, as DNA: TGCGCCAGCAGCGGAGGGGTCGGGGAGACCCAGTACTTC. Residues: CASSGGVGETQYF.

The chain recombines TRBV7-9 with TRBJ2-5; 8 positions agree with TRBD1. The germline CDR1 and CDR2 sequences are SEHNR and FQNEAQ (reference sequence). V lost 1 base, J lost 4 bases, and 8 bases stayed unmatched. The CDR3 runs to 16 residues. The CDR3 bases are TGTGCCAGCAGCTTAGAGCAGGGGGCTTTTGGAGAGACCCAGTACTTC. Translation gives CASSLEQGAFGETQYF. Combining the CDR3 with reference TRBV7-9 and TRBJ2-5 gives the whole variable domain DTGVSQNPRHKITKRGQNVTFRCDPISEHNRLYWYRQTLGQGPEFLTYFQNEAQLEKSRLLSDRFSAERPKGSFSTLEIQRTEQGDSAMYLCASSLEQGAFGETQYFGPGTRLLVL.

V and J are TRBV5-5 and TRBJ2-2; D is uncertain. CDR3 length: 15 amino acids. CDR1 is SGHKS, CDR2 YYEKEE, per germline (reference sequence). V lost 0 bases and J 5 bases, leaving 11 bases between the germline ends. The CDR3, as DNA: TGTGCCAGCAGCTTGGAGGGCCGTCAAACCGGGGAGCTGTTTTTT. Translation gives CASSLEGRQTGELFF.

This clone has only one observation. The rearrangement uses TRBV4-3 and TRBJ1-5; the D gene is possibly TRBD1 (6 bases). Deletions cut 4 bases from V and 9 bases from J, with 16 bases between. Germline V gives CDR1 LGHNA, CDR2 YSLEER. The CDR3 totals 14 residues. The CDR3 nucleotides read TGCGCCAGCAGCCGGGACACCACAGGTCGGCCCCAGCATTTT. This gives the protein CASSRDTTGRPQHF.

The rearrangement links TRBV27 to TRBJ2-7; perhaps D is TRBD1 or TRBD2 (5 bases each). CDR1 is MNHEY and CDR2 is SMNVEV in the germline V gene (reference sequence). The ends were cut back, 3 bases at V and 3 bases at J, with 9 bases in the middle. This CDR3 spans 13 amino acids. The DNA of the CDR3 is TGTGCCAGCAGTTTGGGACCCATCTACGAGCAGTACTTC. Its translation: CASSLGPIYEQYF.

The V and J genes are TRBV4-1 and TRBJ2-3; D uncertain. The CDR3 extends over 13 amino acids. The V end lost 4 bases, the J end lost 7 bases, and 12 bases lay between the germline ends. The germline V gene has CDR1 MGHRA and CDR2 YSYEKL. CDR3 sequence (DNA): TGCGCCAGCAGCCGTCTAACGGGTAATACGCAGTATTTT. Its translation: CASSRLTGNTQYF.

This rearrangement joins TRBV30 to TRBJ2-5; D is perhaps TRBD1 (5 bases). The V end was cut by 2 bases, the J end by 4 bases, with 11 bases between. The CDR3 covers 13 residues. CDR1 is GTSNPN, CDR2 SVGIG, per germline (reference sequence). The chain's CDR3 is CAWSPGFSETQYF. In DNA, the CDR3 is TGTGCCTGGAGTCCAGGGTTTTCAGAGACCCAGTACTTC.